The sequence of this T cell receptor beta chain was determined in a study of beta chain features in type 1 diabetes. General observations from the study: Shorter templates might be favored by PCR, and equally so in patients and in controls.

From germline, CDR1 is GTSNPN and CDR2 SVGIG (reference sequence). V was pared by 3 bases and J by 7 bases, with 7 bases of the junction left unmatched. The CDR3 length is 14 residues. Expressed TCRB transcripts got sequenced, as all isolated RNA was reverse transcribed. Approximately 3.6 million reads, on average, came from each naive, central memory and regulatory T cell sample. Using immunoSEQ multiplex PCR, the repertoire was profiled, and TCRdb retains in-frame clones only, with some absent. The sample includes about 350,000 clones, around a fifth seen only once; the top ten take approximately 0.046%. Concerning this clone: Its antigen is undetermined.

This clonotype was obtained from a woman aged 18 to 35 in good health. The chain combines TRBV30 with TRBJ1-5; TRBD1 aligns across 9 bases. Source material: naive CD4+ T cells from blood. The CDR3 is CAWSTGTGSQPQHF. The CDR3 coding sequence is TGTGCCTGGAGCACAGGGACAGGGAGCCAGCCCCAGCATTTT. Drawing the rest from reference TRBV30 and TRBJ1-5, the complete variable domain is SQTIHQWPATLVQPVGSPLSLECTVEGTSNPNLYWYRQAAGRGLQLLFYSVGIGQISSEVPQNLSASRPQDRQFILSSKKLLLSDSGFYLCAWSTGTGSQPQHFGDGTRLSIL.